This T cell receptor beta chain derives from a study of T cell responses to AZD1222 COVID-19 vaccine. The protocol was immunoSEQ multiplex PCR, while the TCRdb copy is restricted to in-frame clones and leaves out a portion. This table has around 100,000 clones, 88% appearing once. Per the germline V gene, CDR1 is WNHNN and CDR2 is SYGVQD (reference sequence). V shed 6 bases, J shed 3 bases, and the junction held 4 bases outside the gene matches. The CDR3 is 15 residues long. Timing groups of about 4 and about 12 weeks for second doses were pooled. Specimen: peripheral blood, collected 28 days after the second AZD1222 dose. The chain recombines TRBV10-1 with TRBJ2-3; 12 nucleotides match TRBD1. The TCR sequence derives from an adult who received the AZD1222 COVID-19 vaccine. The CDR3 DNA reads TGCGCCAGCAGCCCGGGACAGGGGGCGACAGATACGCAGTATTTT. Amino acids: CASSPGQGATDTQYF.